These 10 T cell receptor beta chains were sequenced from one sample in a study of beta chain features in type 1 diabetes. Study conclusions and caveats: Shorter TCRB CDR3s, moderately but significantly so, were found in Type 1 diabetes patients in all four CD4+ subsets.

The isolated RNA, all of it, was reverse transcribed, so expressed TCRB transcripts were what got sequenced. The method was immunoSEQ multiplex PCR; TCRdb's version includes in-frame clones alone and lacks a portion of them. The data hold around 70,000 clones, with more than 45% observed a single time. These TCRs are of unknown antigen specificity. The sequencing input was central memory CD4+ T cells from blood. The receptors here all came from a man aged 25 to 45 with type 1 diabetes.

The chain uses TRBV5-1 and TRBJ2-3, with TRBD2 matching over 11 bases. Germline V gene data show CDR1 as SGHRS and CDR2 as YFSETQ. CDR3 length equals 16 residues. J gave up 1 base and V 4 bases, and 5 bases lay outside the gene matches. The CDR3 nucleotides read TGCGCCAGCAGCACGACGACTAGCGGGGGCACAGATACGCAGTATTTT. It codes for CASSTTTSGGTDTQYF.

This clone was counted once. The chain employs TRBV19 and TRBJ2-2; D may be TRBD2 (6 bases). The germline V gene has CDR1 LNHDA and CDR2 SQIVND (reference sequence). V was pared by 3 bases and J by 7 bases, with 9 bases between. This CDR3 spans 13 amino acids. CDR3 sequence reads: CASSMEGSGELFF. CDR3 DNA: TGTGCCAGTAGTATGGAGGGAAGCGGGGAGCTGTTTTTT.

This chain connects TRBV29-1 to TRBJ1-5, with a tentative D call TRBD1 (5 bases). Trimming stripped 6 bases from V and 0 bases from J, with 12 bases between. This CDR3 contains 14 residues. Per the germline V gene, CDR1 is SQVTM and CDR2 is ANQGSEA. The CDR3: CSVVDTDSNQPQHF. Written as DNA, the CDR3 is TGCAGCGTCGTGGACACGGATAGCAATCAGCCCCAGCATTTT.

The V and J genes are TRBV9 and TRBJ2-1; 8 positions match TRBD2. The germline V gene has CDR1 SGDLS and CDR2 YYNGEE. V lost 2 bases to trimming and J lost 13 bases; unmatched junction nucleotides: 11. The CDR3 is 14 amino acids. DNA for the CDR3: TGTGCCAGCAGCGTGTATGGGCGGGAGGACTACCAGTTCTTC. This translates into CASSVYGREDYQFF. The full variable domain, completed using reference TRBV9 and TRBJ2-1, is DSGVTQTPKHLITATGQRVTLRCSPRSGDLSVYWYQQSLDQGLQFLIQYYNGEERAKGNILERFSAQQFPDLHSELNLSSLELGDSALYFCASSVYGREDYQFFGPGTRLTVL.

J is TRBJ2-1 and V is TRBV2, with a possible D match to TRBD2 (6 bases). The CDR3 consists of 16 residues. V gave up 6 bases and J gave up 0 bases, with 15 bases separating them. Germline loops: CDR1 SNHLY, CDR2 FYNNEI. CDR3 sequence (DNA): TGTGCCAGCAGGCCTACTAGCCTTAGCTCCTACAATGAGCAGTTCTTC. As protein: CASRPTSLSSYNEQFF.

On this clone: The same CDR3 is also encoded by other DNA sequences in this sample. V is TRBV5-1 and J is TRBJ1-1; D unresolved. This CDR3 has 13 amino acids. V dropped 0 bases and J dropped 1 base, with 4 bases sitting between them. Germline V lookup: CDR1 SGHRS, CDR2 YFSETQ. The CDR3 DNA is TGCGCCAGCAGCTTGGCGGGGAACACTGAAGCTTTCTTT. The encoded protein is CASSLAGNTEAFF.

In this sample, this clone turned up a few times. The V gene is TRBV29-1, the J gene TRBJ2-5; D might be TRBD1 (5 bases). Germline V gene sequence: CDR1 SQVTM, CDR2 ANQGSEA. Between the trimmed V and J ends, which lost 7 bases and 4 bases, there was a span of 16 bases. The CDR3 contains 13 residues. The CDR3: CSAISGWGETQYF. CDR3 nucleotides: TGCAGCGCTATTTCAGGGTGGGGAGAGACCCAGTACTTC.

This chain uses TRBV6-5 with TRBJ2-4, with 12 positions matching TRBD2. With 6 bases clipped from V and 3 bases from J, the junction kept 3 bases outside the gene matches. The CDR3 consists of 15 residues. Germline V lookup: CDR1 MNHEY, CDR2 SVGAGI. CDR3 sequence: CASRATSGGKNIQYF. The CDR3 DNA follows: TGTGCCAGCAGGGCGACTAGCGGGGGCAAAAACATTCAGTACTTC.

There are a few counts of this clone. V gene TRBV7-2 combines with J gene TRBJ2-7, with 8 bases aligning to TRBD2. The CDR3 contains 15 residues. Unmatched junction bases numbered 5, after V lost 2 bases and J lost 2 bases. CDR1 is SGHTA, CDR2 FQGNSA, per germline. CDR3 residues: CASSLQAGVAYEQYF. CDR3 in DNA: TGTGCCAGCAGCTTACAAGCGGGGGTAGCCTACGAGCAGTACTTC.

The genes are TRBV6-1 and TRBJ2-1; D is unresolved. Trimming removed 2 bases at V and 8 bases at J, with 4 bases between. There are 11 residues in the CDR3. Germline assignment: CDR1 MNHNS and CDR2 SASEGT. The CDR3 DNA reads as TGTGCCAGCAGTGAATTCGATGAGCAGTTCTTC. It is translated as CASSEFDEQFF.